This passage covers 18 T cell receptor beta chains from one sample sequenced in a study of CD8+CD57+ T cells in acquired aplastic anemia. The template for TCR beta VDJ and CDR3 sequence profiling was genomic DNA. TCRdb re-called the reads with MiXCR, one entry per CDR3 protein. Of approximately 130,000 distinct CDR3 sequences in the sample, 40% were seen once. Patients selected for sequencing had displayed CD8+CD57+ cell expansion by flow cytometry. Sequencing input: sorted CD4+, CD8+, or CD8+CD57+ T cells (not recorded which) from PBMCs. The receptors were gathered from a human donor with aplastic anemia.

This rearrangement joins TRBV9 to TRBJ2-5; tentative D call: TRBD2 (6 bases). The CDR3 is made up of 15 amino acids. Trimming cost V 3 bases and J 0 bases, with 12 bases left between them. CDR1 is SGDLS, CDR2 YYNGEE, per germline. CDR3 in amino acids: CASSERAGNQETQYF. The CDR3 bases are TGTGCCAGCAGCGAGAGAGCGGGTAACCAAGAGACCCAGTACTTC.

The chain couples TRBV12-3 or TRBV12-4 to TRBJ2-3; no reliable D call. V lost 8 bases and J lost 0, with 9 bases in between. The CDR3 loop spans 13 amino acids. The CDR3 reads CASELHSTDTQYF. The CDR3 DNA reads TGTGCCAGCGAACTCCATAGCACAGATACGCAGTATTTT.

This clonotype was detected ten times or more. The rearrangement uses TRBV6-1 and TRBJ1-6; 7 bases map to TRBD1. Germline trimming cut 7 bases from V and 10 bases from J; bases unmatched to any gene: 13. Germline V gene sequence: CDR1 MNHNS, CDR2 SASEGT. There are 15 residues in the CDR3. CDR3 amino acids: CASKGAGGVVSPLHF. Here the CDR3 DNA reads TGTGCCAGCAAGGGGGCGGGGGGCGTAGTATCACCCCTCCACTTT.

The chain is built from TRBV25-1 and TRBJ2-7; D is ambiguous. CDR3 length: 15 amino acids. V lost 0 bases and J lost 2, with 11 bases in between. Germline lookup yields CDR1 MGHDK and CDR2 SYGVNS. The CDR3 loop is CASSEYASSAYEQYF. CDR3 DNA sequence: TGTGCCAGCAGTGAATATGCGTCGTCCGCCTACGAGCAGTACTTC.

At least ten counts were recorded for this clonotype. The rearrangement links TRBV20-1 to TRBJ2-4; TRBD2 agrees at 15 bases. CDR3 length: 16 amino acids. Trimming at V came to 2 bases and at J to 4 bases, leaving 3 bases not matched to a gene. CDR1 and CDR2 from the germline V gene are DFQATT and SNEGSKA (reference sequence). The CDR3 DNA follows: TGCAGTGCTAGAAGAGGACTAGCGGGGGGGAAAAACATTCAGTACTTC. This codes for CSARRGLAGGKNIQYF.

A note on this clonotype: A read error is possible here, since a much larger clone lies one base away. The chain links TRBV20-1 to TRBJ2-3, with a possible D match to TRBD2 (5 bases). In germline, CDR1 is DFQATT, CDR2 SNEGSKA (reference sequence). The ends were cut back, 5 bases at V and 7 bases at J, with 19 bases in the middle. The CDR3 extends over 14 amino acids. In DNA, the CDR3 is TGCAGTGCTCCGCTGACTGGGAGTATTAATACGCAGTATTTT. Its protein is CSAPLTGSINTQYF.

This clonotype was seen more than once but under ten times. V is TRBV5-1 and J is TRBJ1-1; D remains ambiguous. The CDR3 length is 15 residues. CDR1 is SGHRS and CDR2 is YFSETQ in the germline V gene. The V and J ends lost 0 bases and 1 base respectively, with 10 bases between them. The CDR3 region has the DNA TGCGCCAGCAGCTTGGGGGCCAGAGAGAACACTGAAGCTTTCTTT. Encoded protein: CASSLGARENTEAFF.

The chain uses TRBV10-3 and TRBJ2-7; 9 nucleotides match TRBD1. V lost 10 bases and J lost 3; bases outside the gene matches: 10. This CDR3 comprises 14 residues. Germline values: CDR1 ENHRY, CDR2 SYGVKD. The CDR3 spells CASFSGQGVYEQYF. CDR3 in DNA: TGTGCCAGTTTTTCGGGACAGGGAGTCTACGAGCAGTACTTC.

This clonotype showed up just a few times. The chain carries TRBV3-1 and TRBJ2-1; tentatively, D is TRBD1 or TRBD2 (5 bases each). V was clipped by 6 bases and J by 9 bases, with 21 bases between them. Germline V gene lookup returns CDR1 LGHDT and CDR2 YNNKEL (reference sequence). The CDR3 covers 15 residues. The CDR3 DNA follows: TGTGCCAGCAGTCCGGGACCAAGTTTGGCTGGTGAGCAGTTCTTC. This translates into CASSPGPSLAGEQFF.

The gene calls are TRBV24-1 and TRBJ1-5, with D unresolved. The V end was cut by 11 bases, the J end by 0 bases, with 10 bases between. CDR3 length equals 13 residues. Germline V gene sequence: CDR1 KGHDR, CDR2 SFDVKD. The CDR3 DNA reads as TGTGCCAGCGCCCTGGGTAGCAATCAGCCCCAGCATTTT. It codes for CASALGSNQPQHF.

This clonotype was seen many times. J is TRBJ1-5 and V is TRBV6-5; no clear D gene. CDR3 length equals 14 residues. Germline assignment: CDR1 MNHEY and CDR2 SVGAGI. With 2 bases removed from V and 6 bases from J, the gap between germline ends came to 11 bases. CDR3 in amino acids: CASSYGSFGQPQHF. Written as DNA, the CDR3 is TGTGCCAGCAGTTACGGGTCATTCGGTCAGCCCCAGCATTTT.

There are many counts of this clonotype. The chain is built from TRBV6-5 and TRBJ1-2; D is undetermined. Germline V gene data show CDR1 as MNHEY and CDR2 as SVGAGI. V dropped 4 bases and J dropped 5 bases, with 20 bases sitting between them. The CDR3 has 16 amino acids. The CDR3 sequence: CASSSFSLGVSYGYTF. The CDR3 coding sequence is TGTGCCAGCAGTTCCTTTTCGCTAGGAGTCTCTTATGGCTACACCTTC.

This clonotype was observed at least ten times. This chain uses TRBV14 with TRBJ1-1; TRBD1 agrees at 9 bases. CDR3 length equals 17 residues. The trim removed 2 bases at V and 5 bases at J, leaving 12 bases unmatched. Germline CDR1 is SGHDN and CDR2 is FVKESK. In DNA, the CDR3 is TGTGCCAGCAGCCAATCCAGGTTAGACAGGGGGTCGACTGAAGCTTTCTTT. This translates into CASSQSRLDRGSTEAFF.

This clonotype was detected only a few times. J is TRBJ2-7 and V is TRBV7-9; TRBD2 aligns across 8 bases. The CDR3 covers 14 residues. J gave up 3 bases and V 1 base, and 2 bases lay outside the gene matches. CDR1 and CDR2 (germline): SEHNR, FQNEAQ (reference sequence). CDR3 nucleotide sequence: TGTGCCAGCAGCTTAGAGCTAGCGGGCTACGAGCAGTACTTC. Translation gives CASSLELAGYEQYF. Full variable domain (outside the CDR3, taken from reference TRBV7-9 and TRBJ2-7): DTGVSQNPRHKITKRGQNVTFRCDPISEHNRLYWYRQTLGQGPEFLTYFQNEAQLEKSRLLSDRFSAERPKGSFSTLEIQRTEQGDSAMYLCASSLELAGYEQYFGPGTRLTVT.

In its sample, this clonotype was seen many times. V and J are TRBV10-3 and TRBJ2-7; 7 nucleotides align to TRBD1. The trim removed 6 bases at V and 0 bases at J, leaving 5 bases unmatched. Per germline, CDR1 ENHRY and CDR2 SYGVKD. This CDR3 spans 14 amino acids. CDR3 region: CAISMGTASYEQYF. The DNA of the CDR3 is TGTGCCATCAGCATGGGGACAGCCTCCTACGAGCAGTACTTC.

In this sample, this clonotype turned up many times. The gene calls are TRBV24-1 and TRBJ2-3, with 15 bases lining up with TRBD2. V lost 3 bases to trimming and J lost 5 bases; unmatched junction nucleotides: 8. The germline CDR1 and CDR2 sequences are KGHDR and SFDVKD. This CDR3 contains 18 residues. The DNA for the CDR3 is TGTGCCACCAGTGATCCTCGGACTAGCGGGGGGGCCAGAGATACGCAGTATTTT. Translation gives CATSDPRTSGGARDTQYF.

The chain combines TRBV5-1 with TRBJ2-7; perhaps TRBD1 as D (6 bases). This CDR3 has 17 residues. The germline V gene has CDR1 SGHRS and CDR2 YFSETQ. Trimming removed 4 bases at V and 3 bases at J, with 23 bases between. This CDR3 is CASSLTTGWADGYEQYV. CDR3 DNA sequence: TGCGCCAGCAGCCTAACTACAGGGTGGGCAGACGGCTACGAGCAGTACGTC.

The V call is TRBV29-1, the J call TRBJ1-1, with 8 nucleotides matching TRBD1. Germline CDR1 reads SQVTM; CDR2 reads ANQGSEA. The CDR3 totals 14 residues. Trimming at V came to 6 bases and at J to 4 bases, leaving 10 bases not matched to a gene. The CDR3 DNA reads as TGCAGCGTGGACGCGACAGGGGAGGGCACTGAAGCTTTCTTT. Translated: CSVDATGEGTEAFF.